This T cell receptor beta chain was captured in a study of T cells after yellow fever vaccination. This clonotype showed up just a few times. TCRdb ran MiXCR on the 5' RACE reads and lists one entry per CDR3 protein. The table has just under 600,000 distinct CDR3 sequences, about 13% seen once. The V end lost 1 base, the J end lost 5 bases, and 4 bases lay between the germline ends. CDR3 length equals 12 residues. From germline, CDR1 is MNHNS and CDR2 SASEGT. The chain is built from TRBV6-1 and TRBJ2-3; D is unclear. This clonotype was sampled from a young man who received the YFV17D yellow fever vaccine. Sequenced here: PBMCs, sampled on the day of the yellow fever booster vaccination. The CDR3 spells CASSEVQDTQYF. In DNA, the CDR3 is TGTGCCAGCAGTGAAGTACAAGATACGCAGTATTTT.